Here is one TCR beta chain with its context. The sample originates from a study of regulatory T cells in long-lasting Graves disease. As for time point: persistent/refractory GD, antithyroid drugs over 5 years with positive TRAb. The authors made the TCR library using RNA they extracted from PBMCs. For TCR beta, libraries came from iRepertoire HTBI primers and Arm-PCR of CDR3 regions. TCRdb re-analysed the multiplex PCR reads in MiXCR, keeping a single row per CDR3 protein. The sample lists some 470,000 distinct CDR3 sequences; 20% to 25% were seen once. The CDR3 is 15 residues long. The junction had 6 bases not matched to a gene; V was cut back by 1 base and J by 4 bases. Germline values: CDR1 LGHDT, CDR2 YNNKEL (reference sequence).

The receptor was derived from a female donor with Graves disease. The sample here was peripheral blood mononuclear cells (PBMCs), taken when the disease was refractory, from a patient treated with antithyroid drugs. The rearrangement links TRBV3-1 to TRBJ2-7, with 8 bases aligning to TRBD1. The CDR3 spells CASSQAGTGSYEQYF. The CDR3, as DNA: TGTGCCAGCAGCCAAGCGGGGACAGGCTCTTACGAGCAGTACTTC.